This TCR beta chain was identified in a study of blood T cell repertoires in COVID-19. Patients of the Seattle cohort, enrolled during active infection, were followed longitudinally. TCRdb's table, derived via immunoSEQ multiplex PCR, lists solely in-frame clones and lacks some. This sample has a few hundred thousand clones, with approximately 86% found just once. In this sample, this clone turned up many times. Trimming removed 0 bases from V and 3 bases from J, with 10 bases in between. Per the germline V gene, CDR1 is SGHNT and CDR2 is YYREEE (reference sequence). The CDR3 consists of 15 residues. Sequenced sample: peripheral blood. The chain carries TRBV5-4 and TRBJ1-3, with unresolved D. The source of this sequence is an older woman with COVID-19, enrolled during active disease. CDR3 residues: CASSLGHGIGNTIYF. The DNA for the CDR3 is TGTGCCAGCAGCTTGGGACACGGCATTGGAAACACCATATATTTT.